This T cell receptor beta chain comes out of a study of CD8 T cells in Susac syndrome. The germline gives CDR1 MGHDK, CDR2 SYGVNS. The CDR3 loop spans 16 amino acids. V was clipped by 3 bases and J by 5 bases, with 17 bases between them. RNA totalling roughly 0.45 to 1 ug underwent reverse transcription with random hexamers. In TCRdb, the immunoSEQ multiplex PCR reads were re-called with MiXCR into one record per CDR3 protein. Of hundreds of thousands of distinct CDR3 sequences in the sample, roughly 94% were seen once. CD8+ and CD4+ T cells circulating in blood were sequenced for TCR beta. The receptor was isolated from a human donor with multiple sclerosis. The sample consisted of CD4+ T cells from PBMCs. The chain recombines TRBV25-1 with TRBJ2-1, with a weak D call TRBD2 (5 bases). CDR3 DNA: TGTGCCAGCAGTGAGGACGGGGTCAGAATTAACAATGAGCAGTTCTTC. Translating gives CASSEDGVRINNEQFF.